This TCR beta chain originates from a study of blood T cell repertoires in COVID-19. Study context: The samples span acute and convalescent COVID-19 from the United States, Italy and Spain. In each case, the material was cDNA or gDNA derived from T cells, B-cell-depleted T cells, or PBMCs.

The CDR3 has 14 amino acids. Germline V gives CDR1 MDHEN, CDR2 SYDVKM. The germline V and J ends were trimmed by 6 bases and 4 bases, with 14 bases remaining between them. The study recruited people aged about 18 to 90 years across about two dozen US areas. The authors' processing: For nucleated cells, counts were estimated from reference gene primer amplification. Generated by immunoSEQ multiplex PCR, the TCRdb table keeps only in-frame clones and is missing some. From that table come the V and J calls and clone size; the DNA was used to work out D and trimming. The data contain fewer than 250,000 clones, 65% to 85% of them seen just once; the ten biggest clones take up 3% to 3.5%.

This clonotype was sampled from a woman aged 30 to 39 who had recovered from COVID-19. The rearrangement links TRBV28 to TRBJ2-3; a possible D gene is TRBD2 (6 bases). The sample taken for sequencing was PBMCs or T cells enriched from blood (not recorded which). The CDR3, as DNA: TGTGCCAGCAGCTCGGGGAGGTCCGCAGATACGCAGTATTTT. Protein product: CASSSGRSADTQYF.